This TCR beta chain was recorded in a study of technical replicates of blood from a handful of donors. Germline CDR1 and CDR2: MRHNA and SNTAGT. V was trimmed by 4 bases and J by 8 bases, leaving 14 bases between them. There are 13 residues in the CDR3. Clones were read by immunoSEQ multiplex PCR, and TCRdb kept only the in-frame ones, dropping some. Here the sample spans 65,000 to 85,000 clones, under 95% being singletons. V gene TRBV6-4 combines with J gene TRBJ1-1; D ambiguous. This TCR derives from a human donor in good health. The sample taken for sequencing was T cells isolated from PBMCs. This CDR3 reads CASSATPTREAFF. The CDR3 DNA reads as TGTGCCAGCAGTGCCACCCCGACCAGGGAAGCTTTCTTT.